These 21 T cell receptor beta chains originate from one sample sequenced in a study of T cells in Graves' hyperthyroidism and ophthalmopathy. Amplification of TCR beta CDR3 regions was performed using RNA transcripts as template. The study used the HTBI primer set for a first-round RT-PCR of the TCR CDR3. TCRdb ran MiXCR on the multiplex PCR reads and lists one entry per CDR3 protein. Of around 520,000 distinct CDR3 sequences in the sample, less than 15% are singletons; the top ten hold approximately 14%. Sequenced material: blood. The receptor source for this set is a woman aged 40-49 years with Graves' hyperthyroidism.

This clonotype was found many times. This CDR3 reads CSARDRRQAGYEQYF. CDR3 bases: TGCAGTGCTAGAGATCGTAGGCAGGCGGGGTACGAGCAGTACTTC. The V gene is TRBV20-1, the J gene TRBJ2-7; perhaps TRBD2 as D (6 bases). The CDR3 extends over 15 amino acids. Germline CDR1 DFQATT, CDR2 SNEGSKA (reference sequence). Trimming pared 0 bases from V and 4 bases from J, leaving 16 bases between.

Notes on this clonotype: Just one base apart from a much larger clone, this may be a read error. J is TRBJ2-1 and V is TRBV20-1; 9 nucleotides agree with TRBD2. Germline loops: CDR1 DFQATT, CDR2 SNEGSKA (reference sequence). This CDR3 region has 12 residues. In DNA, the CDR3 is TGCGGTGGAGCGGGAGGTATAAATGAGCAGTTCTTC. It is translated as CGGAGGINEQFF.

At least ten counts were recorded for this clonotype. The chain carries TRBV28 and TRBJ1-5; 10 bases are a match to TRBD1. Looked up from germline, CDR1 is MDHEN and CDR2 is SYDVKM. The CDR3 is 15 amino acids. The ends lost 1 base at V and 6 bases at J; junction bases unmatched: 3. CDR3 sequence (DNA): TGTGCCAGCAGTTTATCAGACAGGGGGCTTCAGCCCCAGCATTTT. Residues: CASSLSDRGLQPQHF.

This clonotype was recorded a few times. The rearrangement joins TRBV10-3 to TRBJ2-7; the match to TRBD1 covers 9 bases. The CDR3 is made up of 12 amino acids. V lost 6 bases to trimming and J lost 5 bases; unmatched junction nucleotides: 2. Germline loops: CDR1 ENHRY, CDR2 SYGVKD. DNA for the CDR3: TGTGCCATCAGCCGGGACAGGGACGAGCAGTACTTC. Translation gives CAISRDRDEQYF.

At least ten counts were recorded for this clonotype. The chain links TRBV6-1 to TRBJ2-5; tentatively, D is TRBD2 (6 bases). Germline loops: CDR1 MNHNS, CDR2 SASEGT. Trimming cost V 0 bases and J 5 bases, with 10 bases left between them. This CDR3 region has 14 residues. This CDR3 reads CASSEAGGVETQYF. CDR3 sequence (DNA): TGTGCCAGCAGTGAAGCCGGGGGAGTGGAGACCCAGTACTTC.

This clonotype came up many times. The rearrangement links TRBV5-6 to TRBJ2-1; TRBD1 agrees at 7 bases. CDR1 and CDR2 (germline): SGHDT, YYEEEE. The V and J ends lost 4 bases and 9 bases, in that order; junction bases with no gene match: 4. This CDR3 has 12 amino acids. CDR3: CASSQDRPEQFF. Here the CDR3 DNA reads TGTGCCAGCAGCCAGGACAGGCCTGAGCAGTTCTTC.

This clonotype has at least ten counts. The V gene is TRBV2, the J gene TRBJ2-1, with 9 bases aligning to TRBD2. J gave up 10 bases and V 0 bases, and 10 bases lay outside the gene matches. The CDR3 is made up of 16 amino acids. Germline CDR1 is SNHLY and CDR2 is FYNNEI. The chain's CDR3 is CASSEAGGGLAEEQFF. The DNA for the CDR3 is TGTGCCAGCAGTGAAGCTGGGGGGGGACTAGCAGAGGAGCAGTTCTTC. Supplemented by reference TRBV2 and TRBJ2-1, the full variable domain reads EPEVTQTPSHQVTQMGQEVILRCVPISNHLYFYWYRQILGQKVEFLVSFYNNEISEKSEIFDDQFSVERPDGSNFTLKIRSTKLEDSAMYFCASSEAGGGLAEEQFFGPGTRLTVL.

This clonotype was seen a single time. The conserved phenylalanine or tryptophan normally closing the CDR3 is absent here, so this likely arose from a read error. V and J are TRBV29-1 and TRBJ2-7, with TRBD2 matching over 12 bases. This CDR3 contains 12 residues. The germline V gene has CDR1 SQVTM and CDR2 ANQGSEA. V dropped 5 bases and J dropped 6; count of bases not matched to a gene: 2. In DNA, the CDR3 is TGCAGCGTTCGGACTAGCGGGGTCGAGCAGTACTTG. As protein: CSVRTSGVEQYL.

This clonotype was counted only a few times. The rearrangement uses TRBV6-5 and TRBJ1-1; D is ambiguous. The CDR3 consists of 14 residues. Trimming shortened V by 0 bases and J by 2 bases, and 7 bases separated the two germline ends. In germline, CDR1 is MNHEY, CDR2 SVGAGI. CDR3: CASSYSWSNTEAFF. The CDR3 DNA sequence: TGTGCCAGCAGTTACTCATGGAGCAACACTGAAGCTTTCTTT.

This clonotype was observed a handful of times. CDR3 sequence: CASISPYPSGNTGELFF. The CDR3 region has the DNA TGTGCCAGCATCTCGCCGTATCCTAGCGGCAACACCGGGGAGCTGTTTTTT. The rearrangement joins TRBV7-2 to TRBJ2-2; 7 positions match TRBD2. Germline lookup yields CDR1 SGHTA and CDR2 FQGNSA. This CDR3 contains 17 residues. J gave up 2 bases and V 7 bases, and 13 bases lay outside the gene matches.

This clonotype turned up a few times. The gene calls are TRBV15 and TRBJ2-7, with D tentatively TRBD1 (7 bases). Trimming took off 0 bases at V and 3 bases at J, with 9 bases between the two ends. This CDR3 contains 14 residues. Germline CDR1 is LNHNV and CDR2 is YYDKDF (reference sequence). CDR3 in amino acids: CATSRDRGDYEQYF. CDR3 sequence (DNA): TGTGCCACCAGCAGAGACAGGGGGGACTACGAGCAGTACTTC.

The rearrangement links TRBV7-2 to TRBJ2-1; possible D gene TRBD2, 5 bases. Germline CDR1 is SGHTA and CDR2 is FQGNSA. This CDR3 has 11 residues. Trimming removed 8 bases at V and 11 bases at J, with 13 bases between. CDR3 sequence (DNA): TGTGCCAGCCGAACTAGTGCCAAGCAGTTCTTC. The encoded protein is CASRTSAKQFF. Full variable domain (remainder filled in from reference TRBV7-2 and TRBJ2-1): GAGVSQSPSNKVTEKGKDVELRCDPISGHTALYWYRQSLGQGLEFLIYFQGNSAPDKSGLPSDRFSAERTGGSVSTLTIQRTQQEDSAVYLCASRTSAKQFFGPGTRLTVL.

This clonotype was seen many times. The CDR3 DNA follows: TGTGCCAGCAGTGAACAGCGGGCATCCTACGAGCAGTACTTC. Translation: CASSEQRASYEQYF. V and J are TRBV2 and TRBJ2-7; D perhaps matches TRBD2 (6 bases). This CDR3 is 14 amino acids long. The V and J ends lost 2 bases and 1 base respectively, with 9 bases between them. Germline assignment: CDR1 SNHLY and CDR2 FYNNEI. The full variable domain, with the rest looked up from reference TRBV2 and TRBJ2-7, is EPEVTQTPSHQVTQMGQEVILRCVPISNHLYFYWYRQILGQKVEFLVSFYNNEISEKSEIFDDQFSVERPDGSNFTLKIRSTKLEDSAMYFCASSEQRASYEQYFGPGTRLTVT.

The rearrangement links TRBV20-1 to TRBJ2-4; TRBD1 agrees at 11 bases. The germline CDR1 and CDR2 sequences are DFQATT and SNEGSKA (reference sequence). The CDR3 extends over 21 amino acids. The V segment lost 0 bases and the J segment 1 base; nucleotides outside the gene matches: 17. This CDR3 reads CSARDWGRGDRGESAKNIQYF. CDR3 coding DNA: TGCAGTGCTAGAGATTGGGGCCGGGGGGACAGGGGGGAGAGTGCCAAAAACATTCAGTACTTC.

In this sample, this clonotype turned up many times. CDR3 amino acids: CASSHPLKTGTTNTEAFF. The CDR3 DNA is TGTGCCAGCAGCCATCCCCTGAAGACAGGGACCACGAACACTGAAGCTTTCTTT. The rearrangement joins TRBV3-1 to TRBJ1-1; 7 bases fit TRBD1. This CDR3 comprises 18 residues. The V and J ends lost 3 bases and 1 base, in that order; junction bases with no gene match: 14. Germline V gives CDR1 LGHDT, CDR2 YNNKEL (reference sequence).

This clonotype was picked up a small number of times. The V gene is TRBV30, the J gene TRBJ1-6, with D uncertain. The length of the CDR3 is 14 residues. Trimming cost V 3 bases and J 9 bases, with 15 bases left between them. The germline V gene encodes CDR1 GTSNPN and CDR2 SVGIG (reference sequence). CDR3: CAWSRAAASSPLHF. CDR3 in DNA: TGTGCCTGGAGCCGGGCAGCAGCGAGTTCACCCCTCCACTTT.

Written as DNA, the CDR3 is TGCGCCAGCAGCTCAGCGGTACTAGCGGGAGGTTTCACAGATACGCAGTATTTT. Residues: CASSSAVLAGGFTDTQYF. The chain couples TRBV5-1 to TRBJ2-3; 12 nucleotides agree with TRBD2. Germline CDR1 SGHRS, CDR2 YFSETQ. With 3 bases clipped from V and 2 bases from J, the junction kept 10 bases outside the gene matches. This CDR3 region has 18 residues.

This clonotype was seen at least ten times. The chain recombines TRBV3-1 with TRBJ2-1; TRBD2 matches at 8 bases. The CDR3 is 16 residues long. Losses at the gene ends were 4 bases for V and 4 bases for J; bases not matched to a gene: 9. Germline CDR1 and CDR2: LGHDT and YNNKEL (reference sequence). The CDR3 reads CASSRLERGLYNEQFF. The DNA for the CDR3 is TGTGCCAGCAGCCGTCTGGAGCGGGGGCTATACAATGAGCAGTTCTTC.

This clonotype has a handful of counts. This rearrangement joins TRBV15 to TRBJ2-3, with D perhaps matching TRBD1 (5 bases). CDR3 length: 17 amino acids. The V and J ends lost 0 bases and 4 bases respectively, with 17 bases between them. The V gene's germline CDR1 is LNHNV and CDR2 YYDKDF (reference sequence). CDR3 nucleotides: TGTGCCACCAGCAGAGATCGTCAGGGTTTAGGGGCAGATACGCAGTATTTT. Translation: CATSRDRQGLGADTQYF.

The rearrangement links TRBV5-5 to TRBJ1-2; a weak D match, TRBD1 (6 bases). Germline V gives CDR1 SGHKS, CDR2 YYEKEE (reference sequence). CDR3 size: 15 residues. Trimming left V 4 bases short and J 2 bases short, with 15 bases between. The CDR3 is CASSPDSLKNYGYTF. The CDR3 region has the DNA TGTGCCAGCAGCCCGGACAGCCTCAAGAACTATGGCTACACCTTC. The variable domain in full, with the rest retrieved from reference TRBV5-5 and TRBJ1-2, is DAGVTQSPTHLIKTRGQQVTLRCSPISGHKSVSWYQQVLGQGPQFIFQYYEKEERGRGNFPDRFSARQFPNYSSELNVNALLLGDSALYLCASSPDSLKNYGYTFGSGTRLTVV.

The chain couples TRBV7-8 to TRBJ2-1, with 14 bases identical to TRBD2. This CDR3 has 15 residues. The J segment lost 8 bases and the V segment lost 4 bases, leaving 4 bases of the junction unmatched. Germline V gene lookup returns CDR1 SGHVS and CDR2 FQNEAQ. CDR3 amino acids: CASSSTSGGADEQFF. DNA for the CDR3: TGTGCCAGCAGCTCGACTAGCGGGGGGGCCGATGAGCAGTTCTTC.